This T cell receptor (beta chain) was recovered during a study of shared clonotypes between healthy human individuals. Background on the study: The donor pool was made up of two women and three men aged 18 to 49.

Each subset's genomic DNA was split evenly across several immunoSEQ plates. TCRdb's copy holds only in-frame clones and misses some; the assay was immunoSEQ multiplex PCR. The repertoire consists of about 490,000 clones, with around 78% occurring once and the leading ten covering around 13%. Unmatched junction bases numbered 3, after V lost 0 bases and J lost 5 bases. CDR3 length equals 15 residues. The germline gives CDR1 SQVTM, CDR2 ANQGSEA. This TCR derives from a woman between 40 and 55 years old in good health. Some clones in this sample may be carry-over from other donors' samples. The rearrangement joins TRBV29-1 to TRBJ2-1; 11 bases match TRBD2. The material sequenced was PBMCs. CDR3 sequence reads: CSVEDVAGGHNEQFF. The CDR3 bases are TGCAGCGTTGAAGACGTAGCGGGAGGGCACAATGAGCAGTTCTTC.